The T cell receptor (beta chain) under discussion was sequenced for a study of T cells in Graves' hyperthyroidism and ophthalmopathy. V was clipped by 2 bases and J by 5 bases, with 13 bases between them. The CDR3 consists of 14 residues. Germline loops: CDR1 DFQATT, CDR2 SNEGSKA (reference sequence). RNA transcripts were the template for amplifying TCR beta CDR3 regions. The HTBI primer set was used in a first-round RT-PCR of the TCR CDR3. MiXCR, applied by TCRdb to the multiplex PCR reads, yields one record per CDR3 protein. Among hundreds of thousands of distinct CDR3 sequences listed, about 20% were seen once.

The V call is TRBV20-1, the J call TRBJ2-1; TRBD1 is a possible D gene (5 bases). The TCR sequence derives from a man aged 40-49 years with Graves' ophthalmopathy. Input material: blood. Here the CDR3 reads CSARFPGLNNEQFF. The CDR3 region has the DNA TGCAGTGCTAGATTCCCAGGGCTAAACAATGAGCAGTTCTTC.